These T cell receptor beta chains were read from a single sample in a study of Tregs in tolerant kidney transplant recipients. Using immunoSEQ multiplex PCR, the repertoire was profiled, and TCRdb retains in-frame clones only, with some absent. The sample comprises approximately 82,000 clones, 93% of which are singletons, and roughly 1.7% rests with the top ten. The sequencing used CD4+ T cells from blood (PBMCs), collected 12 months after the transplant. Every receptor here comes from a human patient who received a combined kidney and bone marrow transplant. Some T cells here may be from the graft donor. The CDR3 runs from the conserved cysteine through the conserved F or W. The D gene is left open where the match is weak. Clone size appears in some rows only: once, few, many, or a class for an expanded clone.

d_gene | abundance | j_gene | v_gene | CDR3aa | CDR3nt
- | - | TRBJ1-4 | TRBV6-5 | CASSFRGEELFF | TGTGCCAGCAGTTTCAGGGGCGAGGAACTGTTTTTT
- | - | TRBJ2-7 | TRBV7-2 | CASSSTTGGYEQYF | TGTGCCAGCAGTAGTACTACCGGGGGCTACGAGCAGTACTTC
- | - | TRBJ2-1 | TRBV4-3 | CASSQSRVQGYEQFF | TGCGCCAGCAGCCAATCCCGGGTCCAAGGATATGAGCAGTTCTTC
TRBD1 | - | TRBJ1-5 | TRBV2 | CASSEGTGYQPQHF | TGTGCCAGCAGTGAGGGGACAGGGTATCAGCCCCAGCATTTT
TRBD2 | - | TRBJ2-5 | TRBV7-2 | CASSLLTGGEETQYF | TGTGCCAGCAGCTTATTAACGGGGGGAGAGGAGACCCAGTACTTC
TRBD2 | - | TRBJ2-7 | TRBV6-5 | CASRQGLAGVEQYF | TGTGCCAGCAGACAGGGACTAGCGGGAGTCGAGCAGTACTTC
TRBD2 | - | TRBJ2-7 | TRBV4-3 | CASSQDHGTGLTYEQYF | TGCGCCAGCAGCCAAGATCATGGTACGGGACTAACCTACGAGCAGTACTTC
TRBD2 | - | TRBJ2-3 | TRBV19 | CASSTPGLAGGPDTQYF | TGTGCCAGTAGTACCCCGGGACTAGCGGGGGGGCCGGATACGCAGTATTTT
TRBD2 | - | TRBJ2-3 | TRBV30 | CAWSTLAGGQDTQYF | TGTGCCTGGAGTACTCTAGCGGGAGGGCAAGATACGCAGTATTTT
TRBD1 | - | TRBJ2-2 | TRBV29-1 | CSVDRAGTGELFF | TGCAGCGTCGACAGGGCGGGCACCGGGGAGCTGTTTTTT
TRBD2 | - | TRBJ2-1 | TRBV9 | CASSVSGSVYNEQFF | TGTGCCAGCAGCGTAAGCGGGAGTGTTTACAATGAGCAGTTCTTC
TRBD1 | - | TRBJ1-5 | TRBV9 | CASSVGDRADNQPQHF | TGTGCCAGCAGCGTAGGGGACAGGGCTGACAATCAGCCCCAGCATTTT
TRBD2 | - | TRBJ2-1 | TRBV29-1 | CSVEVGEGSSYNEQFF | TGCAGCGTTGAAGTTGGGGAGGGGTCCTCCTACAATGAGCAGTTCTTC
- | - | TRBJ2-1 | TRBV5-1 | CASSLNPLLHSSYNEQFF | TGCGCCAGCAGCTTGAATCCCCTACTTCATAGCTCCTACAATGAGCAGTTCTTC
- | - | TRBJ2-7 | TRBV5-5 | CASSSGQFYEQYF | TGTGCCAGCAGCTCCGGACAGTTCTACGAGCAGTACTTC
TRBD2 | - | TRBJ2-4 | TRBV27 | CASSLLAGGKNIQYF | TGTGCCAGCAGTTTACTAGCGGGGGGGAAAAACATTCAGTACTTC
- | - | TRBJ1-1 | TRBV7-9 | CASIRGKGTEAFF | TGTGCCAGCATCCGGGGGAAGGGCACTGAAGCTTTCTTT
TRBD2 | - | TRBJ2-5 | TRBV5-1 | CASSGRTSGGQETQYF | TGCGCCAGCAGCGGGCGGACTAGCGGGGGGCAAGAGACCCAGTACTTC
- | - | TRBJ2-1 | TRBV9 | CASSVSGGNEQFF | TGTGCCAGCAGCGTATCCGGGGGCAATGAGCAGTTCTTC
- | few | TRBJ1-2 | TRBV6-4 | CASSATPTGGYTF | TGTGCCAGCAGTGCCACGCCGACTGGAGGCTACACCTTC
- | once | TRBJ1-6 | TRBV7-2 | CASSFWMGQANSPLHF | TGTGCCAGCAGCTTCTGGATGGGCCAGGCTAATTCCCCCCTCCACTTT
TRBD1 | - | TRBJ2-1 | TRBV29-1 | CSSGTGGFGEQFF | TGCAGTTCCGGGACAGGGGGTTTTGGTGAGCAGTTCTTC
- | - | TRBJ2-7 | TRBV6-5 | CASRSSGGYEQYF | TGTGCCAGCAGGTCATCAGGTGGCTACGAGCAGTACTTC
- | - | TRBJ2-1 | TRBV5-8 | CASPHSVIDEQFF | TGTGCCAGCCCTCATTCGGTAATCGATGAGCAGTTCTTC
TRBD2 | once | TRBJ2-7 | TRBV19 | CASSTPGSGAYEQYF | TGTGCCAGTAGTACGCCGGGCAGCGGGGCCTACGAGCAGTACTTC
- | - | TRBJ1-2 | TRBV5-6 | CASSLTGLYGYTF | TGTGCCAGCAGCTTGACAGGTCTCTATGGCTACACCTTC
TRBD2 | once | TRBJ2-1 | TRBV6-5 | CASSYLAGAQRNEQFF | TGTGCCAGCAGTTACTTAGCGGGAGCGCAGCGCAATGAGCAGTTCTTC
TRBD1 | - | TRBJ2-7 | TRBV2 | CASSGDRWARGEQYF | TGTGCCAGCAGTGGGGACAGGTGGGCTAGGGGTGAGCAGTACTTC
- | - | TRBJ2-1 | TRBV5-1 | CASSKDFEQFF | TGCGCCAGCAGCAAGGACTTTGAGCAGTTCTTC
TRBD1 | - | TRBJ1-3 | TRBV11-3 | CASSAGTVAGNTIYF | TGTGCCAGCAGCGCCGGGACAGTAGCTGGAAACACCATATATTTT
- | - | TRBJ2-1 | TRBV7-2 | CASSLSGSYNEQFF | TGTGCCAGCAGCTTATCGGGATCCTACAATGAGCAGTTCTTC
TRBD1 | - | TRBJ2-4 | TRBV4-3 | CASSQALQGRGNIQYF | TGCGCCAGCAGCCAAGCATTACAGGGGCGCGGAAACATTCAGTACTTC
TRBD1 | - | TRBJ1-6 | TRBV2 | CAIPTGNNSPLHF | TGTGCCATCCCGACAGGGAATAATTCCCCCCTCCACTTT
TRBD1 | - | TRBJ2-3 | TRBV7-9 | CASSFLRGLIADTQYF | TGTGCCAGCAGCTTCCTCAGGGGGCTAATCGCAGATACGCAGTATTTT
TRBD1 | few | TRBJ1-2 | TRBV30 | CAWRQGSGYTF | TGTGCCTGGAGACAGGGGTCTGGCTACACCTTC